This T cell receptor beta chain originates from a study of blood T cell repertoires in COVID-19. Per the germline V gene, CDR1 is LGHNT and CDR2 is FRNRAP. The CDR3 consists of 14 residues. V was pared by 1 base and J by 4 bases, with 11 bases between. This table comes from immunoSEQ multiplex PCR, and its TCRdb copy is limited to in-frame clones, with some not included. The data contain roughly 200,000 clones, roughly 84% of them singletons. This rearrangement joins TRBV12-5 to TRBJ2-7; a possible D gene is TRBD1 (6 bases). Material for sequencing was peripheral blood. The source is a man between 45 and 60 years old with COVID-19, enrolled during active disease. The CDR3 nucleotides are TGTGCTAGTGGTTTGGGGCAGGGGATATACGAGCAGTACTTC. Its translation: CASGLGQGIYEQYF.